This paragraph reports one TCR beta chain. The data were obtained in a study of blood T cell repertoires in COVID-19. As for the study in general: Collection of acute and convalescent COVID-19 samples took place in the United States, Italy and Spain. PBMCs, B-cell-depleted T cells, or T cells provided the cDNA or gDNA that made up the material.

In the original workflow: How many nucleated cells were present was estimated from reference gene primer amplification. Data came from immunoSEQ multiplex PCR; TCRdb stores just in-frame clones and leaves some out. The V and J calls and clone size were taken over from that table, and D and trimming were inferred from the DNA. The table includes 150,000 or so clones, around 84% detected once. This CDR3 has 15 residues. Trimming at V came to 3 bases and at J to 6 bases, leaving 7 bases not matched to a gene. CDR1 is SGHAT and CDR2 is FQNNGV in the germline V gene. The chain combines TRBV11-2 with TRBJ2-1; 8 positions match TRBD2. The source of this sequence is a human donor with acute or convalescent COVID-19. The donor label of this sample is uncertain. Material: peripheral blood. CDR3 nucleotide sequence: TGTGCCAGCAGCTTTCGTGGACTAGCCGTCAATGAGCAGTTCTTC. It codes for CASSFRGLAVNEQFF.